Presented here are 25 T cell receptor beta chains from one specimen sequenced in a study of cytomegalovirus exposure and HLA in healthy donors. Vbeta (60) and Jbeta (13) primers were used in the PCR. Sequenced by immunoSEQ multiplex PCR; TCRdb stores in-frame clones only, minus some. The sample has about 140,000 clones; roughly four fifths are singletons. The sample was PBMCs. These receptors were taken from a man under 40 in good health and CMV-seropositive.

The chain combines TRBV9 with TRBJ1-6, with a weak D call TRBD1 (6 bases). Germline V gene lookup returns CDR1 SGDLS and CDR2 YYNGEE. Between the trimmed V and J ends, which lost 4 bases and 8 bases, there was a span of 16 bases. The CDR3 has 15 amino acids. The CDR3: CASSQGPGEYSPLHF. In nucleotides, the CDR3 is TGTGCCAGCAGCCAAGGCCCAGGGGAATATTCACCCCTCCACTTT.

The chain combines TRBV19 with TRBJ1-1; 9 bases match TRBD1. V lost 3 bases and J lost 5; bases outside the gene matches: 10. The CDR3 is made up of 16 amino acids. Germline-derived CDR1 and CDR2 are LNHDA and SQIVND (reference sequence). In DNA, the CDR3 is TGTGCCAGTAGTATTATCACAGGGGGCCGGGAAACTGAAGCTTTCTTT. Its translation: CASSIITGGRETEAFF.

This chain connects TRBV12-2 to TRBJ1-2; TRBD1, as called in the table, went unchecked against the DNA. TRBV12-2 is marked as a pseudogene. The CDR3 is 14 amino acids. CDR3 sequence: CASRARGCFYGYTF. DNA of the CDR3: TGTGCAAGTCGCGCCAGGGGGTGTTTCTATGGCTACACCTTC.

The chain joins TRBV30 to TRBJ1-6; 7 bases are shared with TRBD1. This CDR3 has 16 residues. Unmatched junction bases numbered 8, after V lost 0 bases and J lost 6 bases. Germline V lookup: CDR1 GTSNPN, CDR2 SVGIG (reference sequence). For the CDR3, the DNA is TGTGCCTGGAGTGTACAAGGGGGCGAGGGTAATTCACCCCTCCACTTT. Protein product: CAWSVQGGEGNSPLHF.

The chain employs TRBV11-3 and TRBJ2-7; TRBD1 matches at 9 bases. This CDR3 is 17 amino acids long. Germline-derived CDR1 and CDR2 are SGHNT and YENEEA. The trim removed 4 bases at V and 1 base at J, leaving 11 bases unmatched. This CDR3 reads CASSSLHGQGTSYEQYF. Written as DNA, the CDR3 is TGTGCCAGCAGCTCCCTCCATGGACAGGGGACGTCCTACGAGCAGTACTTC.

The CDR3 coding sequence is TGCAGCGTTGGACAGGGGTATGACACCGGGGAGCTGTTTTTT. It specifies CSVGQGYDTGELFF. This chain connects TRBV29-1 to TRBJ2-2, with 8 bases lining up with TRBD1. The germline V gene has CDR1 SQVTM and CDR2 ANQGSEA. The length of the CDR3 is 14 residues. V dropped 4 bases and J dropped 3; count of bases not matched to a gene: 4.

V usage is TRBV4-1 and J usage is TRBJ2-7; weak D call: TRBD2 (6 bases). CDR3 length equals 13 residues. Looked up from germline, CDR1 is MGHRA and CDR2 is YSYEKL. The V end was cut by 4 bases, the J end by 1 base, with 8 bases between. CDR3 coding DNA: TGCGCCAGCAGCCTGGGACTGTCCTACGAGCAGTACTTC. This gives the protein CASSLGLSYEQYF.

V gene TRBV5-1 combines with J gene TRBJ1-6, with 8 bases aligning to TRBD1. Germline CDR1 reads SGHRS; CDR2 reads YFSETQ. This CDR3 region has 20 residues. With 0 bases clipped from V and 6 bases from J, the junction kept 17 bases outside the gene matches. The CDR3 sequence: CASSLGNVLAGGQTNSPLHF. As DNA, the CDR3 is TGCGCCAGCAGCTTGGGGAACGTTCTGGCAGGGGGCCAAACTAATTCACCCCTCCACTTT.

Written as DNA, the CDR3 is TGTGCCAGCAGCTTGGCCTACAGGGGCACAGATACGCAGTATTTT. Protein product: CASSLAYRGTDTQYF. The genes are TRBV5-4 and TRBJ2-3, with D perhaps matching TRBD1 (6 bases). The CDR3 totals 15 residues. V lost 0 bases, J lost 1 base, and 9 bases lay in between. The germline gives CDR1 SGHNT, CDR2 YYREEE (reference sequence).

V and J are TRBV27 and TRBJ1-6; D perhaps matches TRBD1 (6 bases). Germline V gene sequence: CDR1 MNHEY, CDR2 SMNVEV (reference sequence). V was shortened by 9 bases and J by 9 bases, with 21 bases between the two germline ends. The CDR3 loop spans 15 amino acids. The CDR3 DNA reads TGTGCCAGTGGGGGAGGGCATAGAGGGGGTTCACCCCTCCACTTT. Encoded protein: CASGGGHRGGSPLHF.

V is TRBV6-5 and J is TRBJ2-1; 10 bases align to TRBD1. CDR1 MNHEY and CDR2 SVGAGI come from the germline V gene. Trimming at V came to 4 bases and at J to 4 bases, leaving 4 bases not matched to a gene. This CDR3 is built from 15 residues. Here the CDR3 reads CASSLPGQGYNEQFF. CDR3 DNA sequence: TGTGCCAGCAGTTTACCGGGACAGGGGTACAATGAGCAGTTCTTC.

This clone has only a few counts. V usage is TRBV10-1 and J usage is TRBJ2-7, with D possibly matching TRBD2 (6 bases). The CDR3 loop spans 14 amino acids. The V end lost 8 bases, the J end lost 5 bases, and 19 bases lay between the germline ends. Looked up from germline, CDR1 is WNHNN and CDR2 is SYGVQD (reference sequence). This CDR3 is CASRSTRRVDEQYF. In nucleotides, the CDR3 is TGCGCCAGCCGGAGTACTAGGAGGGTGGACGAGCAGTACTTC.

V and J are TRBV28 and TRBJ1-2; D is possibly TRBD1 (5 bases). The CDR3 is 14 amino acids. Germline CDR1 reads MDHEN; CDR2 reads SYDVKM. V was pared by 7 bases and J by 4 bases, with 16 bases between. The CDR3 nucleotides read TGTGCCAGCACCCTCGGGGGGGAAGGCTATGGCTACACCTTC. Residues: CASTLGGEGYGYTF.

V is TRBV13 and J is TRBJ2-1; 7 nucleotides align to TRBD1. The V and J ends lost 5 bases and 4 bases, in that order; junction bases with no gene match: 5. CDR1 and CDR2 (germline): PRHDT, FYEKMQ (reference sequence). The CDR3 totals 14 residues. CDR3 loop: CASSRPGQYNEQFF. The CDR3 DNA reads TGTGCCAGCAGCCGACCGGGACAGTACAATGAGCAGTTCTTC.

The rearrangement joins TRBV25-1 to TRBJ2-7; possible D gene TRBD1, 5 bases. The CDR3 loop spans 17 amino acids. Germline CDR1 MGHDK, CDR2 SYGVNS. V was shortened by 3 bases and J by 0 bases, with 18 bases between the two germline ends. The CDR3, as DNA: TGTGCCAGCAGTGACGCGTTTACAGGCCCTAGCTCCTACGAGCAGTACTTC. Residues: CASSDAFTGPSSYEQYF.

The chain combines TRBV11-3 with TRBJ1-5; perhaps TRBD1 as D (5 bases). This CDR3 contains 13 residues. The V and J ends lost 3 bases and 3 bases respectively, with 6 bases between them. Germline-derived CDR1 and CDR2 are SGHNT and YENEEA. CDR3 residues: CASSFGHNQPQHF. As DNA, the CDR3 is TGTGCCAGCAGCTTCGGACACAATCAGCCCCAGCATTTT.

The chain links TRBV9 to TRBJ1-4; 9 bases are a match to TRBD1. The germline V gene has CDR1 SGDLS and CDR2 YYNGEE. The CDR3 contains 16 residues. V lost 5 bases and J lost 3; bases outside the gene matches: 8. CDR3 coding DNA: TGTGCCAGCAGTTCTCGCGGACAGGGGTCTAATGAAAAACTGTTTTTT. It encodes CASSSRGQGSNEKLFF.

The chain carries TRBV9 and TRBJ2-2, with D possibly TRBD1 on 6 matching bases. The CDR3 is 17 amino acids. Per the germline V gene, CDR1 is SGDLS and CDR2 is YYNGEE. Between the trimmed V and J ends, which lost 1 base and 4 bases, there was a span of 17 bases. CDR3 nucleotides: TGTGCCAGCAGCGTACTCGTGGGGACAACGTTCACCGGGGAGCTGTTTTTT. It codes for CASSVLVGTTFTGELFF.

V and J are TRBV25-1 and TRBJ2-7; 11 nucleotides agree with TRBD2. The ends lost 7 bases at V and 6 bases at J; junction bases unmatched: 14. The germline CDR1 and CDR2 sequences are MGHDK and SYGVNS. This CDR3 is built from 16 residues. CDR3 coding DNA: TGTGCCAGCACAGGGACTAGCGGTGATAGCTGGGGCGAGCAGTACTTC. Translated: CASTGTSGDSWGEQYF.

The chain's CDR3 is CASSLEGLGLETQYF. For the CDR3, the DNA is TGTGCCAGCAGCTTAGAGGGGCTAGGGCTAGAGACCCAGTACTTC. The genes are TRBV11-2 and TRBJ2-5, with D possibly matching TRBD1 (5 bases). Germline CDR1 SGHAT, CDR2 FQNNGV. This CDR3 is built from 15 residues. V lost 0 bases and J lost 4, with 12 bases in between.

In its sample, this clone was seen a few times. The chain uses TRBV4-1 and TRBJ2-7; TRBD1 aligns across 8 bases. From germline, CDR1 is MGHRA and CDR2 YSYEKL. Losses at the gene ends were 3 bases for V and 0 bases for J; bases not matched to a gene: 4. The CDR3 length is 15 residues. The CDR3 nucleotides read TGCGCCAGCAGCCAGACAGGGGACTTCTCCTACGAGCAGTACTTC. Protein sequence: CASSQTGDFSYEQYF.

The V and J genes are TRBV28 and TRBJ1-4, with a weak D call TRBD1 (6 bases). V dropped 1 base and J dropped 0 bases, with 9 bases sitting between them. The CDR3 has 16 residues. Germline CDR1 and CDR2: MDHEN and SYDVKM. CDR3 sequence reads: CASSLSGATTNEKLFF. The CDR3 bases are TGTGCCAGCAGTTTATCAGGGGCGACAACTAATGAAAAACTGTTTTTT.

J is TRBJ1-2 and V is TRBV5-5, with D hard to call. CDR3 length equals 12 residues. CDR1 SGHKS and CDR2 YYEKEE come from the germline V gene (reference sequence). Trimming left V 0 bases short and J 8 bases short, with 8 bases between. The CDR3 DNA reads TGTGCCAGCAGCTTGGGACTATACGGCTACACCTTC. It encodes CASSLGLYGYTF.

This clone came up a few times. The J gene is TRBJ2-7, the V gene TRBV6-1; TRBD1 might be the D (6 bases). The CDR3 has 13 residues. The germline V and J ends were trimmed by 4 bases and 2 bases, with 9 bases remaining between them. Germline assignment: CDR1 MNHNS and CDR2 SASEGT. CDR3 bases: TGTGCCAGCAGTGCGGACAGAACCTACGAGCAGTACTTC. Translating gives CASSADRTYEQYF.

Details on this clone: Distinct nucleotide sequences in the sample also encode this CDR3. This chain joins TRBV7-8 and TRBJ2-7; the match to TRBD1 covers 8 bases. J lost 2 bases, V lost 5 bases, and 11 bases had no gene match. This CDR3 contains 16 residues. In germline, CDR1 is SGHVS, CDR2 FQNEAQ. DNA of the CDR3: TGTGCCAGCAGCCCACAACAACAGGGGGGTGCCTACGAGCAGTACTTC. Translating it yields CASSPQQQGGAYEQYF.